This T cell receptor (beta chain) emerged from a study of blood T cells in healthy people across ages. Turning to the study itself: Using template switching, researchers captured about one barcoded beta molecule for each two T cells.

Each donor supplied roughly 9.1 milliliters of peripheral blood. A J-beta primer mix and a sample-barcoded 5' primer were used in a second PCR of roughly 7 to 12 cycles. TCRdb re-called the 5' RACE reads through MiXCR, storing one row per CDR3 protein. The sample lists 1.6 million or so distinct CDR3 sequences, roughly 32% occurring once. General study points: Aged donors had fewer naive CD4+ cells and lower diversity than long-lived donors.

The germline gives CDR1 DFQATT, CDR2 SNEGSKA (reference sequence). V gave up 0 bases and J gave up 0 bases, with 15 bases separating them. This CDR3 contains 16 residues. This clonotype has more than one count but fewer than ten. Its antigen is currently unknown. This chain uses TRBV20-1 with TRBJ2-7, with D perhaps being TRBD1 or TRBD2 (5 bases each). Sequencing input: blood. This TCR derives from a woman aged 30 to 39 in good health. The chain's CDR3 is CSARDQPGTSSYEQYF. Here the CDR3 DNA reads TGCAGTGCTAGAGATCAGCCGGGGACCAGCTCCTACGAGCAGTACTTC.